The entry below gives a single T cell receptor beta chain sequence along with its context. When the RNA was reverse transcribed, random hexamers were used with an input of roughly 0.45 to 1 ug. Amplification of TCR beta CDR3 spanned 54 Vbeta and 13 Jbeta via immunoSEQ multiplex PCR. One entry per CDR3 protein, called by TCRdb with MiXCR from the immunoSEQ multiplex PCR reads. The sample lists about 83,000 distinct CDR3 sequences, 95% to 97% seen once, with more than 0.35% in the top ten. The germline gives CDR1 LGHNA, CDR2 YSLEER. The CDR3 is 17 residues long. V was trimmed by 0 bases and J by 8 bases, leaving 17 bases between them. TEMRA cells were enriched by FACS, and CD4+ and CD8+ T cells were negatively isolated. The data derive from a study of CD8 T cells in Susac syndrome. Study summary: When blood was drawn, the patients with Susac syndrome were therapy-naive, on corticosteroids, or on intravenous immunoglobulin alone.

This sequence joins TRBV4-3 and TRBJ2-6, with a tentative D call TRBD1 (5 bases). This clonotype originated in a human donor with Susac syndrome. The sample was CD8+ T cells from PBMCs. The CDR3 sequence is CASSQDQTDSRTNVLTF. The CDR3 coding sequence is TGCGCCAGCAGCCAAGATCAGACAGACTCTAGAACCAACGTCCTGACTTTC.